These T cell receptor beta chains were read from a single sample in a study of T cells after yellow fever vaccination. TCRdb re-called the 5' RACE reads with MiXCR, one entry per CDR3 protein. The profile covers hundreds of thousands of distinct CDR3 sequences, with approximately 10% appearing a single time and more than 15% taken by the ten largest. Material: PBMCs, obtained on the day of the first yellow fever vaccination. Receptors originate from a man between 18 and 35 years old who received the YFV17D yellow fever vaccine. Each CDR3 is given with its conserved first and last residue. The D gene is left open where the match is weak. Clone size is not always given. Where it is, it says once, few, many or a class for expanded clones.

TRBJ1-5	many	TRBV27	-	TGTGCCAGCAGTTTATCTCCCGGCAGTCAGCCCCAGCATTTT	CASSLSPGSQPQHF
TRBJ2-7	few	TRBV6-1	TRBD2	TGTGCCAGCACCTCCGGGGGGAGCTCCTACGAGCAGTACTTC	CASTSGGSSYEQYF
TRBJ1-3	few	TRBV6-2/TRBV6-3	-	TGTGCCAGCAGATCGGACGGAGACTATTCCGGATATTTT	CASRSDGDYSGYF
TRBJ2-2	-	TRBV7-9	TRBD2	TGTGCCAGCAGCCGCGGGGGGCCCGGGGAGCTGTTTTTT	CASSRGGPGELFF
TRBJ2-3	few	TRBV7-3	TRBD2	TGTGCCAGCAGCTTAACGGCTACGCGGGGGGGCAAAGATACGCAGTATTTT	CASSLTATRGGKDTQYF
TRBJ1-2	few	TRBV20-1	TRBD1	TGCAGTGCTAGAGATCACCCCTCGGGACAGGGGACTAACTATGGCTACACCTTC	CSARDHPSGQGTNYGYTF
TRBJ2-3	few	TRBV5-1	-	TGCGCCAGCAGCCCGACGGGACAAGACACAGATACGCAGTATTTT	CASSPTGQDTDTQYF
TRBJ1-1	-	TRBV5-1	TRBD1	TGCGCCAGCAGCTTTCGGGACAGGGTGTCTGGGACTGAAGCTTTCTTT	CASSFRDRVSGTEAFF
TRBJ1-6	few	TRBV7-2	-	TGTGCCAGCAGCTTAGAACAGGGTCTGCCACCCCTCCACTTT	CASSLEQGLPPLHF
TRBJ1-2	-	TRBV6-1	-	TGTGCCAGCAGTGAATCGGGCAGCCTCTATGGCTACACCTTC	CASSESGSLYGYTF
TRBJ1-3	many	TRBV5-6	-	TGTGCCAGCAGTTCCCCCGGAAACACCATATATTTT	CASSSPGNTIYF
TRBJ2-3	few	TRBV10-3	TRBD2	TGTGCCATCAGTCAAACCTCCCTAGCGGGGGGCGGCACAGATACGCAGTATTTT	CAISQTSLAGGGTDTQYF
TRBJ2-5	few	TRBV2	TRBD1	TGTGCCAGCAGTTCAACAGGGGGCGCAGGGGAGACCCAGTACTTC	CASSSTGGAGETQYF
TRBJ1-1	many	TRBV6-2/TRBV6-3	-	TGTGCCAGCATAAATAATGAGGTCAACACTGAAGCTTTCTTT	CASINNEVNTEAFF
TRBJ1-6	few	TRBV4-1	TRBD1	TGCGCCAGCAGCCAAGACTCGGGACAGGGGGTTTCACCCCTCCACTTT	CASSQDSGQGVSPLHF
TRBJ2-7	many	TRBV6-5	-	TGTGCCAGCAGTTACGGCGGGACCTACGAGCAGTACTTC	CASSYGGTYEQYF
TRBJ2-2	few	TRBV25-1	TRBD1	TGTGCCAGCCGTGACAGGGCCTACACCGGGGAGCTGTTTTTT	CASRDRAYTGELFF
TRBJ1-6	few	TRBV20-1	-	TGCAGTGCTCCCCAGGCCCTCTATAATTCACCCCTCCACTTT	CSAPQALYNSPLHF
TRBJ2-7	-	TRBV6-1	-	TGTGCCAGCAATCCCCCCTGGGGGCTCTACGAGCAGTACTTC	CASNPPWGLYEQYF
TRBJ1-3	few	TRBV7-9	-	TGTGCCAGCAGCTTAGCCGAACGAGGCTCTGGAAACACCATATATTTT	CASSLAERGSGNTIYF
TRBJ2-3	-	TRBV28	-	TGTGCCAGCAGTGCAGTGGGGGTGGGGGCGGTTAAAAGCACAGATACGCAGTATTTT	CASSAVGVGAVKSTDTQYF
TRBJ1-2	few	TRBV12-3/TRBV12-4	TRBD1	TGTGCCAGCAGTTTCGCAGGGGGATCTAACTATGGCTACACCTTC	CASSFAGGSNYGYTF
TRBJ1-4	-	TRBV27	-	TGTGCCAGCAGTGGCACCAGGTGGGAAAAACTGTTTTTT	CASSGTRWEKLFF
TRBJ2-5	-	TRBV6-1	TRBD2	TGTGCCAGCAGTGAAGGTCAGACGGCGCGGGGGGAGACCCAGTACTTC	CASSEGQTARGETQYF
TRBJ2-1	-	TRBV24-1	TRBD2	TGTGCCACCAGTGATGCTAGCGGGGGGGCCAATGAGCAGTTCTTC	CATSDASGGANEQFF
TRBJ2-2	-	TRBV18	-	TGTGCCAGCTCACCTCGGGCGGCCAGGGGCGGGGAGCTGTTTTTT	CASSPRAARGGELFF
TRBJ2-1	-	TRBV4-2	-	TGTGCCAGCAGCCAAGACCTCAGGACAAGAAATGAGCAGTTCTTC	CASSQDLRTRNEQFF
TRBJ2-7	few	TRBV5-1	-	TGCGCCAGCAGCTTGAGCAGGCGGGAGCAGTACTTC	CASSLSRREQYF